Listed here are 32 T cell receptor beta chains from one sample, sequenced in a study of CD8+CD57+ T cells in acquired aplastic anemia. Profiling that covered TCR beta VDJ and CDR3 relied on genomic DNA as its template. Each CDR3 protein is one row after TCRdb ran MiXCR on the reads. The table shows more than 150,000 distinct CDR3 sequences, with 48% occurring only once. Patients chosen for sequencing had shown CD8+CD57+ cell expansion by flow cytometry. Sequencing was performed on sorted CD4+, CD8+, or CD8+CD57+ T cells (not recorded which) from PBMCs. Receptors were obtained from a human donor with aplastic anemia.

This clonotype was observed at least ten times. The missing conserved phenylalanine or tryptophan at the end of this CDR3 makes a read error likely. This chain links TRBV19 with TRBJ2-7; 9 nucleotides line up with TRBD1. Germline assignment: CDR1 LNHDA and CDR2 SQIVND (reference sequence). The CDR3 is 15 amino acids. V was clipped by 3 bases and J by 3 bases; unmatched bases: 6. In DNA form, the CDR3 reads TGTGCCAGTAGTATCTCCGGGACAGGGCTCTACGAGCAGTACTCC. This sequence encodes CASSISGTGLYEQYS.

V is TRBV9 and J is TRBJ2-5, with 12 bases lining up with TRBD2. V trimming: 3 bases; J trimming: 4 bases; junction bases outside the gene matches: 4. From germline, CDR1 is SGDLS and CDR2 YYNGEE. The CDR3 extends over 15 amino acids. The chain's CDR3 is CASSDGLAGLETQYF. The CDR3 DNA reads as TGTGCCAGCAGCGATGGACTAGCGGGGTTAGAGACCCAGTACTTC.

In this sample, this clonotype turned up many times. The CDR3 is CASSAGTGGTGQYF. In nucleotides, the CDR3 is TGTGCCAGCAGCGCCGGGACAGGGGGCACGGGGCAGTACTTC. The chain recombines TRBV9 with TRBJ2-7, with 12 positions matching TRBD1. The V gene end was trimmed by 3 bases and the J gene end by 9 bases; junction bases not matched to a gene: 7. The CDR3 spans 14 residues. CDR1 is SGDLS, CDR2 YYNGEE, per germline.

This chain links TRBV2 with TRBJ2-1; D is ambiguous. This CDR3 has 15 residues. Germline loops: CDR1 SNHLY, CDR2 FYNNEI. V was cut by 1 base and J by 0 bases, with 7 bases left in between. CDR3 amino acids: CASSEENSSYNEQFF. DNA for the CDR3: TGTGCCAGCAGTGAAGAGAACAGCTCCTACAATGAGCAGTTCTTC. Filled out from reference TRBV2 and TRBJ2-1, the complete variable domain reads EPEVTQTPSHQVTQMGQEVILRCVPISNHLYFYWYRQILGQKVEFLVSFYNNEISEKSEIFDDQFSVERPDGSNFTLKIRSTKLEDSAMYFCASSEENSSYNEQFFGPGTRLTVL.

The rearrangement links TRBV15 to TRBJ2-2, with TRBD2 matching over 8 bases. The CDR3 totals 17 residues. From germline, CDR1 is LNHNV and CDR2 YYDKDF (reference sequence). Trimming took 0 bases from V and 4 from J; bases not matched to a gene: 7. CDR3 protein: CATSRDSGTRLTGELFF. The CDR3 DNA is TGTGCCACCAGCAGAGATTCGGGGACTAGGCTCACCGGGGAGCTGTTTTTT.

V is TRBV11-3 and J is TRBJ2-7; no clear D gene. Germline values: CDR1 SGHNT, CDR2 YENEEA. The CDR3 loop spans 15 amino acids. V was cut by 5 bases and J by 2 bases, with 16 bases left in between. The CDR3 loop reads CASSQTPISTYEQYF. Here the CDR3 DNA reads TGTGCCAGCAGCCAAACCCCCATCTCTACCTACGAGCAGTACTTC.

The chain joins TRBV19 to TRBJ2-1; no reliable D call. This CDR3 has 15 amino acids. V lost 1 base and J 0 bases, leaving 7 bases between the germline ends. Looked up from germline, CDR1 is LNHDA and CDR2 is SQIVND (reference sequence). The chain's CDR3 is CASSIGPSSYNEQFF. CDR3 DNA sequence: TGTGCCAGTAGTATAGGACCTAGCTCCTACAATGAGCAGTTCTTC.

The rearrangement uses TRBV28 and TRBJ2-7; D is unclear. The CDR3 contains 13 residues. V was clipped by 4 bases and J by 3 bases, with 10 bases between them. The germline V gene has CDR1 MDHEN and CDR2 SYDVKM. CDR3 sequence (DNA): TGTGCCAGCAGTTCCAGTTTATTCTACGAGCAGTACTTC. Its translation is CASSSSLFYEQYF. Together with reference TRBV28 and TRBJ2-7, the CDR3 gives the full variable domain: DVKVTQSSRYLVKRTGEKVFLECVQDMDHENMFWYRQDPGLGLRLIYFSYDVKMKEKGDIPEGYSVSREKKERFSLILESASTNQTSMYLCASSSSLFYEQYFGPGTRLTVT.

This clonotype was seen a handful of times. J is TRBJ2-2 and V is TRBV10-3, with no clear D. CDR3 length: 16 amino acids. Trimming took off 11 bases at V and 4 bases at J, with 23 bases between the two ends. Germline lookup yields CDR1 ENHRY and CDR2 SYGVKD. The CDR3 bases are TGTGCCGCAAGTCCCAGTGGCACTATTAGCACCGGGGAGCTGTTTTTT. It encodes CAASPSGTISTGELFF.

This clonotype was seen a few times. A much more abundant neighbour one base away suggests this may be a read error. The chain recombines TRBV5-1 with TRBJ2-3; 11 positions agree with TRBD2. The CDR3 length is 15 residues. From germline, CDR1 is SGHRS and CDR2 YFSETQ. CDR3 DNA: TGCGCCAGCATGATTAGCGGGAGGGGAACAGATACGCGGTATTTT. As protein: CASMISGRGTDTRYF.

This clonotype was counted once. The rearrangement uses TRBV4-2 and TRBJ2-3; 9 bases are a match to TRBD2. V lost 4 bases and J lost 2; bases outside the gene matches: 16. Germline lookup yields CDR1 LGHNA and CDR2 YNFKEQ. There are 19 residues in the CDR3. CDR3 sequence: CASSRRIAGVAWDTDTQYF. CDR3 bases: TGTGCCAGCAGCCGCCGGATAGCGGGAGTAGCTTGGGACACAGATACGCAGTATTTT.

This sequence joins TRBV7-2 and TRBJ2-7, with TRBD2 matching 9 bases. In germline, CDR1 is SGHTA, CDR2 FQGNSA. The CDR3 sequence is 16 residues long. Trimming took 0 bases from V and 2 from J; bases not matched to a gene: 5. The CDR3 region is CASSLATTSGPYEQYF. CDR3 DNA: TGTGCCAGCAGCTTAGCAACCACTAGCGGGCCCTACGAGCAGTACTTC.

Points on this clonotype: Relative to the germline gene, one junction end is altered; a read error may explain this. The rearrangement joins TRBV29-1 to TRBJ1-2; weak D call: TRBD1 (6 bases). The CDR3 sequence is 18 residues long. Per the germline V gene, CDR1 is SQVTM and CDR2 is ANQGSEA. CDR3 sequence (DNA): TGCAGCGTTGGGAGAAGGACAGCCCTACCCGAAACCGACTATGGCAACACCTTC. Residues: CSVGRRTALPETDYGNTF.

This clonotype was seen more than once but under ten times. One junction end disagrees with the germline gene, perhaps due to a read error. The chain has TRBV2 and TRBJ2-2; D remains unclear. Germline V gene lookup returns CDR1 SNHLY and CDR2 FYNNEI. This CDR3 spans 13 amino acids. CDR3 DNA: TGTGCCACCAGTGATTTAGACACCGGGGAGCTGTTTTTT. Translation: CATSDLDTGELFF.

The gene calls are TRBV2 and TRBJ2-2; 9 bases match TRBD2. The V gene end was trimmed by 3 bases and the J gene end by 3 bases; junction bases not matched to a gene: 2. Germline CDR1 is SNHLY and CDR2 is FYNNEI. The CDR3 is 15 amino acids. The CDR3 region has the DNA TGTGCCAGCAGTGACCCTAGCGGGGACACCGGGGAGCTGTTTTTT. As protein: CASSDPSGDTGELFF.

A few counts support this clonotype. The CDR3 DNA reads TGTGCCAGCAGGAAAATAGGGGGACAACAGGGCACCTACGAGCAGTACTTC. This encodes CASRKIGGQQGTYEQYF. The V gene is TRBV11-2, the J gene TRBJ2-7; a weak D match, TRBD1 (6 bases). The CDR3 covers 17 residues. V lost 6 bases and J 2 bases, leaving 23 bases between the germline ends. Germline V gene sequence: CDR1 SGHAT, CDR2 FQNNGV.

With regard to this clonotype: One end of the junction does not line up with germline, which may come from a read error. V is TRBV25-1 and J is TRBJ2-1; TRBD2 aligns across 8 bases. The CDR3 has 16 residues. Germline CDR1 and CDR2: MGHDK and SYGVNS. Here the CDR3 DNA reads TGTGCCAGCAGTCCCTATAGCGGGAAGGTCGGCAATGAGCAGTTTTTC. Encoded protein: CASSPYSGKVGNEQFF.

As concerns this clonotype: A much larger clone lies one base from this, so it may be a read error. V gene TRBV30 combines with J gene TRBJ1-6; D call uncertain. The V end was cut by 4 bases, the J end by 8 bases, with 12 bases between. There are 13 residues in the CDR3. Germline loops: CDR1 GTSNPN, CDR2 SVGIG (reference sequence). CDR3 sequence: CAWTHPRYSPLHF. CDR3 coding DNA: TGTGCCTGGACCCACCCGAGGTATTCACCCCTCCACTTT. Full variable domain (outside the CDR3, taken from reference TRBV30 and TRBJ1-6): SQTIHQWPATLVQPVGSPLSLECTVEGTSNPNLYWYRQAAGRGLQLLFYSVGIGQISSEVPQNLSASRPQDRQFILSSKKLLLSDSGFYLCAWTHPRYSPLHFGNGTRLTVT.

The chain couples TRBV29-1 to TRBJ2-5, with D possibly being TRBD1 (8 bases). Germline assignment: CDR1 SQVTM and CDR2 ANQGSEA. The CDR3 is 12 residues long. As DNA, the CDR3 is TGCAGTGCCACAGGGGGGGCGGAGACCCAGTACTTC. Amino acids: CSATGGAETQYF.

The sample holds many counts of this clonotype. The J gene is TRBJ1-1, the V gene TRBV6-1; D uncertain. The germline V gene has CDR1 MNHNS and CDR2 SASEGT. The ends were cut back, 6 bases at V and 0 bases at J, with 5 bases in the middle. The CDR3 extends over 12 amino acids. CDR3 sequence: CASRTLNTEAFF. The DNA of the CDR3 is TGTGCCAGCAGAACTTTGAACACTGAAGCTTTCTTT.

This chain uses TRBV24-1 with TRBJ2-7, with 12 bases identical to TRBD2. Per germline, CDR1 KGHDR and CDR2 SFDVKD. After removal of 4 bases from V and 6 bases from J, the junction contained 6 bases not matched to a gene. The CDR3 loop spans 15 amino acids. This CDR3 reads CATSELAGGDGEQYF. The CDR3 coding sequence is TGTGCCACCAGTGAGCTAGCGGGAGGGGATGGCGAGCAGTACTTC.

Of note for this clonotype: One junction end does not reproduce the germline sequence, and a read error may be involved. V usage is TRBV15 and J usage is TRBJ2-7; the D gene is possibly TRBD2 (6 bases). The CDR3 is 13 residues long. CDR1 and CDR2 (germline): LNHNV, YYDKDF (reference sequence). CDR3 nucleotide sequence: TGTGCCACCAGCCCACGGGCCTCGGGGGAGCAGTGCTTC. It yields the protein CATSPRASGEQCF.

The chain uses TRBV11-2 and TRBJ2-3, with TRBD1 matching 11 bases. The CDR3 is made up of 18 amino acids. Germline lookup yields CDR1 SGHAT and CDR2 FQNNGV. J lost 4 bases, V lost 5 bases, and 14 bases had no gene match. The CDR3 protein is CASSPTPRGTGGADTQYF. The CDR3 DNA reads TGTGCCAGCAGCCCTACGCCAAGGGGGACAGGGGGTGCAGATACGCAGTATTTT.

The chain couples TRBV20-1 to TRBJ2-2; no reliable D call. The CDR3 runs to 13 residues. V lost 3 bases and J 5 bases, leaving 10 bases between the germline ends. The germline V gene encodes CDR1 DFQATT and CDR2 SNEGSKA (reference sequence). Here the CDR3 DNA reads TGCAGTGCTAGCCCCCTTGGGACCGGGGAGCTGTTTTTT. This sequence encodes CSASPLGTGELFF.

This clonotype was seen repeatedly, ten times or more. This chain uses TRBV5-1 with TRBJ1-5; no clear D. The CDR3 covers 14 residues. Trimming took off 0 bases at V and 3 bases at J, with 7 bases between the two ends. CDR1 and CDR2 from the germline V gene are SGHRS and YFSETQ. CDR3: CASSLVPDNQPQHF. The DNA for the CDR3 is TGCGCCAGCAGCTTGGTCCCTGACAATCAGCCCCAGCATTTT.

In this sample, this clonotype turned up many times. The rearrangement uses TRBV7-9 and TRBJ1-2, with 7 nucleotides matching TRBD1. With V trimmed by 5 bases and J by 8 bases, 17 bases remained unmatched. This CDR3 has 16 residues. Per the germline V gene, CDR1 is SEHNR and CDR2 is FQNEAQ (reference sequence). The CDR3 DNA is TGTGCCAGCAGCCGCCCCGGAGGGGTAGGGGGCGAGGGCTACACCTTC. Translation: CASSRPGGVGGEGYTF.

Many counts were recorded for this clonotype. This sequence joins TRBV5-1 and TRBJ2-7; maybe TRBD1 (6 bases). The CDR3 has 14 residues. CDR1 and CDR2 from the germline V gene are SGHRS and YFSETQ. V lost 4 bases, J lost 8 bases, and 19 bases lay in between. CDR3 DNA: TGCGCCAGCAGCGAGACCGGGACACCCCTCAAGCAGTACTTC. Protein: CASSETGTPLKQYF.

This clonotype is a singleton in its sample. The chain combines TRBV11-1 with TRBJ2-2; 9 bases align to TRBD1. CDR1 and CDR2 from the germline V gene are SGHAT and FQDESV (reference sequence). This CDR3 contains 16 residues. Trimming took 5 bases from V and 3 from J; bases not matched to a gene: 7. CDR3 DNA sequence: TGTGCCAGCAGCGACCGGGACAGGGAGGACACCGGGGAGCTGTTTTTT. This codes for CASSDRDREDTGELFF. Using reference TRBV11-1 and TRBJ2-2 for the parts outside the CDR3, the full variable domain is EAEVAQSPRYKITEKSQAVAFWCDPISGHATLYWYRQILGQGPELLVQFQDESVVDDSQLPKDRFSAERLKGVDSTLKIQPAELGDSAMYLCASSDRDREDTGELFFGEGSRLTVL.

In its sample, this clonotype was seen many times. The V and J genes are TRBV5-6 and TRBJ2-5, with TRBD1 identical over 7 bases. J was trimmed by 1 base and V by 2 bases; bases with no gene match: 2. Germline CDR1 SGHDT, CDR2 YYEEEE. This CDR3 comprises 14 residues. CDR3 DNA: TGTGCCAGCAGCTTCCGGGACAGCCAAGAGACCCAGTACTTC. Amino acid sequence: CASSFRDSQETQYF.

In this sample, this clonotype turned up many times. V and J are TRBV10-1 and TRBJ2-5; 16 nucleotides agree with TRBD2. Germline values: CDR1 WNHNN, CDR2 SYGVQD (reference sequence). CDR3 length equals 18 residues. The V segment lost 0 bases and the J segment 4 bases; nucleotides outside the gene matches: 5. The CDR3 bases are TGCGCCAGCAGTGAGTCAGGGACTAGCGGGGGGGTAGGAGAGACCCAGTACTTC. Amino acid sequence: CASSESGTSGGVGETQYF.

The chain couples TRBV15 to TRBJ1-6; tentative D call: TRBD1 (6 bases). The CDR3 totals 14 residues. Germline V gives CDR1 LNHNV, CDR2 YYDKDF (reference sequence). The V gene lost 4 bases and the J gene lost 10 bases, with 14 bases spanning the gap. The CDR3 nucleotides read TGTGCCACCAGCAAAGGGGCAGGGGACTCACCCCTCCACTTT. It translates to CATSKGAGDSPLHF.

The V gene is TRBV6-1, the J gene TRBJ1-6, with 9 bases aligning to TRBD1. The CDR3 sequence is 16 residues long. Per the germline V gene, CDR1 is MNHNS and CDR2 is SASEGT. Germline trimming cut 5 bases from V and 10 bases from J; bases unmatched to any gene: 12. CDR3 residues: CASSTHHRGLWSPLHF. In DNA, the CDR3 is TGTGCCAGCAGTACGCATCACAGGGGGCTCTGGTCACCCCTCCACTTT.